Each of the 22 T cell receptor beta chains below was sequenced from the same sample in a study of blood T cell repertoires in COVID-19. TCRdb's table, derived via immunoSEQ multiplex PCR, lists solely in-frame clones and lacks some. The sample holds roughly 50,000 clones, more than 75% seen once. The sample was peripheral blood. These receptor sequences come from a woman aged 55-70 years with acute or convalescent COVID-19.

The chain combines TRBV4-2 with TRBJ2-7; TRBD2 matches 8 bases. Germline V CDR1 and CDR2: LGHNA, YNFKEQ. CDR3 length equals 16 residues. Trimming took 3 bases from V and 4 from J; bases not matched to a gene: 11. The CDR3 protein is CASSQAAGTSYYEQYF. The DNA of the CDR3 is TGTGCCAGCAGCCAGGCAGCCGGGACTAGTTATTACGAGCAGTACTTC.

The gene calls are TRBV7-3 and TRBJ2-2; 7 positions agree with TRBD1. The CDR3 covers 16 residues. CDR1 and CDR2 (germline): SGHTA, FQGTGA. V lost 3 bases, J lost 0 bases, and 4 bases stayed unmatched. The CDR3 DNA follows: TGTGCCAGCAGCTTGAGAACAGGGGCGAACACCGGGGAGCTGTTTTTT. Protein sequence: CASSLRTGANTGELFF.

The V gene is TRBV6-6, the J gene TRBJ1-2; D not resolved. The germline V and J ends were trimmed by 0 bases and 7 bases, with 15 bases remaining between them. The CDR3 length is 15 residues. The V gene's germline CDR1 is MNHNY and CDR2 SVGAGI (reference sequence). CDR3 region: CASSYSDPREGGYTF. Written as DNA, the CDR3 is TGTGCCAGCAGTTACTCCGATCCTAGGGAGGGTGGCTACACCTTC.

The chain combines TRBV3-1 (or the pseudogene TRBV3-2) with TRBJ1-2; 7 bases line up with TRBD1. The CDR3 runs 16 residues. V was pared by 6 bases and J by 2 bases, with 12 bases of the junction left unmatched. Germline CDR1 and CDR2: LGHDT and YNNKEL (reference sequence). CDR3 bases: TGTGCCAGCAGTAAACAGGAGGGGGCAATCAACTATGGCTACACCTTC. This gives the protein CASSKQEGAINYGYTF.

This chain links TRBV7-2 with TRBJ2-5; TRBD2 matches 8 bases. The ends lost 4 bases at V and 5 bases at J; junction bases unmatched: 9. The CDR3 runs 15 residues. CDR1 and CDR2 (germline): SGHTA, FQGNSA. The CDR3 sequence: CASSSGGLTGETQYF. The DNA for the CDR3 is TGTGCCAGCAGCTCGGGGGGGCTCACGGGGGAGACCCAGTACTTC.

This clone came up once. The CDR3: CASSSSQQGRVTEAFF. The CDR3 nucleotides read TGTGCCAGCAGCTCCTCACAACAGGGGCGTGTCACTGAAGCTTTCTTT. The V gene is TRBV11-2, the J gene TRBJ1-1, with 7 bases aligning to TRBD1. The V gene end was trimmed by 4 bases and the J gene end by 4 bases; junction bases not matched to a gene: 12. CDR1 and CDR2 (germline): SGHAT, FQNNGV. This CDR3 has 16 residues.

This clone was detected only once. The chain employs TRBV6-6 and TRBJ2-7; 8 positions match TRBD2. V shed 6 bases, J shed 2 bases, and the junction held 6 bases outside the gene matches. The length of the CDR3 is 14 residues. The V gene's germline CDR1 is MNHNY and CDR2 SVGAGI (reference sequence). The CDR3 DNA sequence: TGTGCCAGCAGCGGGGGGGAATCAACCTACGAGCAGTACTTC. Protein product: CASSGGESTYEQYF.

The chain uses TRBV19 and TRBJ2-7, with 7 nucleotides matching TRBD2. Germline V gene data show CDR1 as LNHDA and CDR2 as SQIVND (reference sequence). The CDR3 contains 14 residues. Germline trimming cut 7 bases from V and 3 bases from J; bases unmatched to any gene: 9. For the CDR3, the DNA is TGTGCCAGTAAAAGGGACTATAATTTCTACGAGCAGTACTTC. It is translated as CASKRDYNFYEQYF. Full variable domain (outside the CDR3, taken from reference TRBV19 and TRBJ2-7): DGGITQSPKYLFRKEGQNVTLSCEQNLNHDAMYWYRQDPGQGLRLIYYSQIVNDFQKGDIAEGYSVSREKKESFPLTVTSAQKNPTAFYLCASKRDYNFYEQYFGPGTRLTVT.

This clone was seen a single time. This chain joins TRBV18 and TRBJ1-1; tentatively, D is TRBD1 (5 bases). CDR1 and CDR2 from the germline V gene are KGHSH and LQKENI. The CDR3 contains 16 residues. The V end lost 3 bases, the J end lost 2 bases, and 16 bases lay between the germline ends. The CDR3: CASSPYSDSSNTEAFF. The CDR3 nucleotides are TGTGCCAGCTCACCCTATTCAGACAGTTCAAACACTGAAGCTTTCTTT.

The rearrangement uses TRBV6-5 and TRBJ1-1; a weak D match, TRBD1 (5 bases). V shed 7 bases and J shed 6 bases, with 15 bases lying between them. Germline loops: CDR1 MNHEY, CDR2 SVGAGI. The CDR3 has 13 residues. CDR3 coding DNA: TGTGCCAGCATGCAGGACCAGGGTGCTGAAGCTTTCTTT. It is translated as CASMQDQGAEAFF.

The chain couples TRBV30 to TRBJ1-3; tentative D call: TRBD1 (6 bases). Germline CDR1 is GTSNPN and CDR2 is SVGIG (reference sequence). V lost 1 base and J 1 base, leaving 11 bases between the germline ends. There are 15 residues in the CDR3. The CDR3 DNA is TGTGCCTGGAGTGCCAGGGGTGTGTCTGGAAACACCATATATTTT. The encoded protein is CAWSARGVSGNTIYF.

This clone has a single count. The junction does not match germline at one end; this may be a read error. The V gene is TRBV18, the J gene TRBJ1-1, with a weak D call TRBD1 (5 bases). In germline, CDR1 is KGHSH, CDR2 LQKENI. CDR3 length equals 14 residues. DNA for the CDR3: TGTGTCAGCTCCCTTAACGGGAGGGGCACTGAAGCTTTCTTT. Its protein is CVSSLNGRGTEAFF.

The chain joins TRBV10-3 to TRBJ2-2; D is undetermined. The CDR3 length is 16 residues. Germline V gene lookup returns CDR1 ENHRY and CDR2 SYGVKD. With 0 bases removed from V and 1 base from J, the gap between germline ends came to 9 bases. CDR3 residues: CAISESSAGNTGELFF. As DNA, the CDR3 is TGTGCCATCAGTGAGTCGTCCGCAGGGAACACCGGGGAGCTGTTTTTT.

The V call is TRBV4-1, the J call TRBJ2-1, with D tentatively TRBD1 (9 bases). Germline CDR1 and CDR2: MGHRA and YSYEKL. The CDR3 contains 20 residues. V lost 1 base and J lost 2, with 24 bases in between. The CDR3 nucleotides read TGCGCCAGCAGCCAAGTTGCCCAACGGGGGGGACAGGGTCCCTACAATGAGCAGTTCTTC. Amino acid sequence: CASSQVAQRGGQGPYNEQFF.

A remark on this clone: At one end the junction does not follow the germline gene, possibly because of a read error. This sequence joins TRBV12-3 or TRBV12-4 and TRBJ1-2, with D hard to call. CDR3 size: 12 residues. This CDR3 reads CASGFWERGYTF. DNA of the CDR3: TGTGCCAGCGGTTTTTGGGAGCGAGGCTACACCTTC.

The chain is built from TRBV19 and TRBJ2-3, with TRBD1 matching 7 bases. V shed 5 bases and J 5 bases; nucleotides not matched to a gene: 10. The CDR3 is made up of 15 amino acids. The germline V gene encodes CDR1 LNHDA and CDR2 SQIVND (reference sequence). CDR3 sequence: CASSPHRGRGDTQYF. DNA of the CDR3: TGTGCCAGTAGTCCCCACAGGGGCCGGGGAGATACGCAGTATTTT. Full variable domain (remainder filled in from reference TRBV19 and TRBJ2-3): DGGITQSPKYLFRKEGQNVTLSCEQNLNHDAMYWYRQDPGQGLRLIYYSQIVNDFQKGDIAEGYSVSREKKESFPLTVTSAQKNPTAFYLCASSPHRGRGDTQYFGPGTRLTVL.

The chain joins TRBV7-2 to TRBJ1-5; no definite D call. The CDR3 is 13 residues long. The ends were cut back, 1 base at V and 5 bases at J, with 6 bases in the middle. In germline, CDR1 is SGHTA, CDR2 FQGNSA. DNA of the CDR3: TGTGCCAGCAGCTTAGGGCCCTATCAGCCCCAGCATTTT. Encoded protein: CASSLGPYQPQHF.

This chain joins TRBV6-1 and TRBJ2-2, with D possibly being TRBD2 (7 bases). This CDR3 has 17 residues. Germline V lookup: CDR1 MNHNS, CDR2 SASEGT. The V end lost 1 base, the J end lost 2 bases, and 14 bases lay between the germline ends. Written as DNA, the CDR3 is TGTGCCAGCAGTGAAGGGCGGGGGCCCCAAAACACCGGGGAGCTGTTTTTT. Translated, it gives CASSEGRGPQNTGELFF.

The genes are TRBV24-1 and TRBJ2-7; 8 bases are a match to TRBD1. Germline assignment: CDR1 KGHDR and CDR2 SFDVKD. V lost 7 bases, J lost 3 bases, and 4 bases stayed unmatched. The CDR3 extends over 13 amino acids. The CDR3 loop reads CATRDRDGYEQYF. The CDR3, as DNA: TGTGCCACCAGGGACAGGGACGGCTACGAGCAGTACTTC.

The chain combines TRBV27 with TRBJ2-7; 9 bases agree with TRBD2. The V segment lost 7 bases and the J segment 2 bases; nucleotides outside the gene matches: 9. Germline V gives CDR1 MNHEY, CDR2 SMNVEV (reference sequence). CDR3 size: 15 residues. The CDR3 DNA sequence: TGTGCCAGCACGAAGCGGGAGGCTGTTCCCTACGAGCAGTACTTC. Protein: CASTKREAVPYEQYF.

This clone was detected only once. DNA for the CDR3: TGCAGCGTGACGGGGGGGCAGTCGAATGAAAAACTGTTTTTT. Protein product: CSVTGGQSNEKLFF. The rearrangement uses TRBV29-1 and TRBJ1-4, with a tentative D call TRBD1 (6 bases). Trimming removed 6 bases from V and 5 bases from J, with 16 bases in between. Germline CDR1 is SQVTM and CDR2 is ANQGSEA. The CDR3 length is 14 residues.

The chain uses TRBV5-1 and TRBJ2-6; TRBD1 matches at 7 bases. The CDR3 runs to 16 residues. The germline CDR1 and CDR2 sequences are SGHRS and YFSETQ. Trimming at V came to 4 bases and at J to 0 bases, leaving 4 bases not matched to a gene. In nucleotides, the CDR3 is TGCGCCAGCAGCCCGGGGACAGCCTCTGGGGCCAACGTCCTGACTTTC. It is translated as CASSPGTASGANVLTF.